This T cell receptor (beta chain) was documented in a study of T cells in Graves' hyperthyroidism and ophthalmopathy. Overall study: Peripheral blood was drawn at first diagnosis, prior to all treatment.

RNA transcripts served as the template for amplifying TCR beta CDR3 regions. An initial round of RT-PCR targeting the TCR CDR3 relied on the HTBI primer set. TCRdb reprocessed the multiplex PCR reads via MiXCR and lists one record per CDR3 protein. This sample has about 550,000 distinct CDR3 sequences; 20% to 25% occur once, and the top ten carry around 27%. These patients, aged 18 to 65, had recently diagnosed hyperthyroidism lasting under 2 months. This clonotype was seen at least ten times. The CDR3 covers 14 residues. Germline CDR1 reads LNHNV; CDR2 reads YYDKDF (reference sequence). Deletions cut 1 base from V and 4 bases from J, with 10 bases between.

Sequenced material: blood. This receptor was identified in a young man with Graves' hyperthyroidism. The chain employs TRBV15 and TRBJ1-1; possible D gene TRBD1, 6 bases. CDR3 loop: CATSRVGGGTEAFF. In DNA, the CDR3 is TGTGCCACCAGCAGAGTAGGGGGAGGCACTGAAGCTTTCTTT.